The present TCR beta chain was sequenced within a study of CD8+CD57+ T cells in acquired aplastic anemia. Study in general: Mean yield of DNA from sorted CD4+ and CD8+ cells was 3 to 3.5 ug. Study-level points and caveats: No significant difference in CD8+ Simpson's diversity was found between patients and controls. Found in both controls and patients were approximately 30 CD8+ CDR3 sequences.

Patients chosen for sequencing had CD8+CD57+ cells that had expanded, as shown by flow cytometry. As a group, the patients uniformly had severe acquired aplastic anemia. Investigators profiled TCR beta VDJ and CDR3 from genomic DNA template. MiXCR, run by TCRdb on the reads, gives a single entry per CDR3 protein. The sample records hundreds of thousands of distinct CDR3 sequences, under 55% being singletons. Trimming cost V 2 bases and J 8 bases, with 13 bases left between them. The germline V gene has CDR1 SGHTA and CDR2 FQGTGA. There are 14 residues in the CDR3. In the case of this clonotype: As yet, its antigen is unknown.

This chain uses TRBV7-3 with TRBJ2-1; no reliable D call. This receptor was taken from a human donor with aplastic anemia. What was sequenced was sorted CD4+, CD8+, or CD8+CD57+ T cells (not recorded which) from PBMCs. CDR3 nucleotide sequence: TGTGCCAGCAGCTTACCGGACGGAAGAGATGAGCAGTTCTTC. Its translation: CASSLPDGRDEQFF. The full variable domain, with the rest looked up from reference TRBV7-3 and TRBJ2-1, is GAGVSQTPSNKVTEKGKYVELRCDPISGHTALYWYRQSLGQGPEFLIYFQGTGAADDSGLPNDRFFAVRPEGSVSTLKIQRTERGDSAVYLCASSLPDGRDEQFFGPGTRLTVL.